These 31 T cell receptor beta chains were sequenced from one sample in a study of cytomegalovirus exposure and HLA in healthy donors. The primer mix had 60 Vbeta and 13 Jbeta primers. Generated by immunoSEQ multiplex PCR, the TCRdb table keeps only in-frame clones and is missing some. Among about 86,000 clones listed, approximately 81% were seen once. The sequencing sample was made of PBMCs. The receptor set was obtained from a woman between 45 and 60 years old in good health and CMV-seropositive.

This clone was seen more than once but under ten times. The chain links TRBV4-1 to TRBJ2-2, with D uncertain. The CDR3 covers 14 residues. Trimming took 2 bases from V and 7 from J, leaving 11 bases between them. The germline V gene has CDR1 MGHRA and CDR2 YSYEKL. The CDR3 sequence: CASSQFDRSGELFF. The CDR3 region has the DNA TGCGCCAGCAGCCAATTTGATCGGAGCGGGGAGCTGTTTTTT.

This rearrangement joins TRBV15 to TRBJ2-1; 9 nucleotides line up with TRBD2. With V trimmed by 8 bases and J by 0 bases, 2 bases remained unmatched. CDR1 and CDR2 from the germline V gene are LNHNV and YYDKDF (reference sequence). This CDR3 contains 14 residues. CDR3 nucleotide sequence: TGTGCCACCGGTAGCGGGAGCTCCTACAATGAGCAGTTCTTC. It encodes CATGSGSSYNEQFF.

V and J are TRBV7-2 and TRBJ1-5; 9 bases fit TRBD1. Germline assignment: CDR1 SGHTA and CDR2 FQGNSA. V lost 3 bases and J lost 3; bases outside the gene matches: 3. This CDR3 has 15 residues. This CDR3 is CASSFRTGVNQPQHF. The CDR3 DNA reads TGTGCCAGCAGCTTCCGGACAGGGGTCAATCAGCCCCAGCATTTT.

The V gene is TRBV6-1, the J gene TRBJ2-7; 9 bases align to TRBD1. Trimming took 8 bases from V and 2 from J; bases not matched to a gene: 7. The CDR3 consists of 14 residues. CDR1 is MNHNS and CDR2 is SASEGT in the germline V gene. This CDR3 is CASENRDRAYEQYF. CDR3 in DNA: TGTGCCAGCGAGAATCGGGACAGGGCCTACGAGCAGTACTTC.

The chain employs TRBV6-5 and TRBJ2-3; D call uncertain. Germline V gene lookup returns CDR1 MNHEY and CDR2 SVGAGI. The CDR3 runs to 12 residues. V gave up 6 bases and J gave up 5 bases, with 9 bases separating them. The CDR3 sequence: CASSPNRDTQYF. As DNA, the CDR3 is TGTGCCAGCAGCCCTAACAGAGATACGCAGTATTTT.

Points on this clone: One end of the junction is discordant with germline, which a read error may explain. This CDR3 reads CSSSSSRRDEQYF. CDR3 DNA: TGTTCCAGCAGCTCCAGCCGGCGGGACGAGCAGTACTTC. The chain is built from TRBV7-9 and TRBJ2-7, with D possibly matching TRBD2 (5 bases). The CDR3 covers 13 residues. Germline CDR1 and CDR2: SEHNR and FQNEAQ (reference sequence). Supplemented by reference TRBV7-9 and TRBJ2-7, the full variable domain reads DTGVSQNPRHKITKRGQNVTFRCDPISEHNRLYWYRQTLGQGPEFLTYFQNEAQLEKSRLLSDRFSAERPKGSFSTLEIQRTEQGDSAMYLCSSSSSRRDEQYFGPGTRLTVT.

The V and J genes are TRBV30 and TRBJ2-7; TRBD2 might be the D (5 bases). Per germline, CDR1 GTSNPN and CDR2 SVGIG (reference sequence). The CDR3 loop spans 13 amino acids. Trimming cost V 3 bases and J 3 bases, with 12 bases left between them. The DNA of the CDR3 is TGTGCCTGGAGCGACTACGGGATCTACGAGCAGTACTTC. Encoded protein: CAWSDYGIYEQYF. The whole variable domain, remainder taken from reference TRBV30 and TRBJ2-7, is SQTIHQWPATLVQPVGSPLSLECTVEGTSNPNLYWYRQAAGRGLQLLFYSVGIGQISSEVPQNLSASRPQDRQFILSSKKLLLSDSGFYLCAWSDYGIYEQYFGPGTRLTVT.

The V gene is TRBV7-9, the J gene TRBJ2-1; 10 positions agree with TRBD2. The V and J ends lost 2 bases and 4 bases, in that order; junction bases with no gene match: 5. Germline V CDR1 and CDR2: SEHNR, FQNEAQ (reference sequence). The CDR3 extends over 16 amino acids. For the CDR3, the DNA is TGTGCCAGCAGCTTACTAGCGGGAGTTCTGTACAATGAGCAGTTCTTC. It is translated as CASSLLAGVLYNEQFF.

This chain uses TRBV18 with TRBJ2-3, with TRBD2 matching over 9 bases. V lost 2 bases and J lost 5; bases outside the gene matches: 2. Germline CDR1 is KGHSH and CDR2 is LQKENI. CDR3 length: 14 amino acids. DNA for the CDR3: TGTGCCAGCTCACCAGCGGGAGGGCTAGATACGCAGTATTTT. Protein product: CASSPAGGLDTQYF.

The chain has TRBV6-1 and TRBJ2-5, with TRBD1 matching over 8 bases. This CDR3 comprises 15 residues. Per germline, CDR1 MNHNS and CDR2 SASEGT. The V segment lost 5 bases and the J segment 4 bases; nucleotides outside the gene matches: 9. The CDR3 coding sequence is TGTGCCAGCAGTAAAGGACAGGGATTAATAGAGACCCAGTACTTC. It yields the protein CASSKGQGLIETQYF.

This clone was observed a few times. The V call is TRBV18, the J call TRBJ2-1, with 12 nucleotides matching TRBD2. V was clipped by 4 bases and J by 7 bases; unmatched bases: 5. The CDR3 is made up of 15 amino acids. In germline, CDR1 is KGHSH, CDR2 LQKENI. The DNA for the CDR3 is TGTGCCAGCTCACTAGGACTAGCGGGATTAAATGAGCAGTTCTTC. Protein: CASSLGLAGLNEQFF.

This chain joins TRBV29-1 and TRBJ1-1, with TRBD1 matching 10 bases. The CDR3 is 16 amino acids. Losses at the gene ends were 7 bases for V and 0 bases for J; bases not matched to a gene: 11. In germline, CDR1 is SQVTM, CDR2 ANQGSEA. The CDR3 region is CSGKGQGKGMNTEAFF. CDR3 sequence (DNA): TGCAGCGGGAAGGGACAGGGGAAGGGAATGAACACTGAAGCTTTCTTT.

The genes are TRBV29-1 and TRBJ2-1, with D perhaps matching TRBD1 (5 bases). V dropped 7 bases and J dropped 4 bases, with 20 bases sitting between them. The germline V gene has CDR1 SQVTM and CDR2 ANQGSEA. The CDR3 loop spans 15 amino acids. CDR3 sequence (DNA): TGCAGCGCTACGACAGAACTTACGAGATACAATGAGCAGTTCTTC. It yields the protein CSATTELTRYNEQFF.

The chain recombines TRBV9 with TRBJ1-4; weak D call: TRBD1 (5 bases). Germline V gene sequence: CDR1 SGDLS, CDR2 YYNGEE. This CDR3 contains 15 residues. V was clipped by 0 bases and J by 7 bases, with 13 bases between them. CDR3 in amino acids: CASSVGDGGGEKLFF. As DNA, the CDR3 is TGTGCCAGCAGCGTAGGTGACGGGGGTGGTGAAAAACTGTTTTTT.

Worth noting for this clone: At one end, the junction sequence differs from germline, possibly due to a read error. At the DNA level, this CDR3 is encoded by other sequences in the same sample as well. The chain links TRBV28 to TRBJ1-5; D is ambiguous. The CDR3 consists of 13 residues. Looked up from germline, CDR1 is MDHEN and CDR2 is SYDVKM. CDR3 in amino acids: CASSLAGVQPQHF. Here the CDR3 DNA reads TGTGCCAGCAGTTTGGCGGGAGTCCAGCCTCAGCATTTT.

For the CDR3, the DNA is TGTGCCAGCAGGAGGACAGGGGGCCGTCAGCCCCAGCATTTT. Translated, it gives CASRRTGGRQPQHF. This chain links TRBV28 with TRBJ1-5; 11 nucleotides match TRBD1. Germline V gene data show CDR1 as MDHEN and CDR2 as SYDVKM. J lost 6 bases, V lost 6 bases, and 4 bases had no gene match. The CDR3 loop spans 14 amino acids.

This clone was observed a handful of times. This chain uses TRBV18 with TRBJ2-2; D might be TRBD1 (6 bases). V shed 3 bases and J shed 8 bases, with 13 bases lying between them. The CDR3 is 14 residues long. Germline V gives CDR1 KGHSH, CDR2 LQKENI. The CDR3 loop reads CASSPGQFFGELFF. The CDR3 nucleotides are TGTGCCAGCTCACCTGGACAGTTCTTTGGGGAGCTGTTTTTT. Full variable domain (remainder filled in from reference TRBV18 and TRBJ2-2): NAGVMQNPRHLVRRRGQEARLRCSPMKGHSHVYWYRQLPEEGLKFMVYLQKENIIDESGMPKERFSAEFPKEGPSILRIQQVVRGDSAAYFCASSPGQFFGELFFGEGSRLTVL.

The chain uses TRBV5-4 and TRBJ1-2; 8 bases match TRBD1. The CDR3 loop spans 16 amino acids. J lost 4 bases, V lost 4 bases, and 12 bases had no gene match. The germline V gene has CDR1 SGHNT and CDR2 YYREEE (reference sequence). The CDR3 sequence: CASSKGQDTFLYGYTF. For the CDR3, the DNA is TGTGCCAGCAGCAAGGGACAGGATACTTTCCTCTATGGCTACACCTTC.

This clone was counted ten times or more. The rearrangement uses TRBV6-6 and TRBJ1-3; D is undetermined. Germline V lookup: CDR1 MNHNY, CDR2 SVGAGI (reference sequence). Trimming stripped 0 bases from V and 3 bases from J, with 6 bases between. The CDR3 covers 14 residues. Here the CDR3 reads CASSYSISGNTIYF. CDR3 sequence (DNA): TGTGCCAGCAGTTACTCGATCAGTGGAAACACCATATATTTT.

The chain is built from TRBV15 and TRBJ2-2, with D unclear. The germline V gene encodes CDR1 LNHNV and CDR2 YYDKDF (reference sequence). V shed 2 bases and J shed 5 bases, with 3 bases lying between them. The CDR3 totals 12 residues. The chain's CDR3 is CATSRSTGELFF. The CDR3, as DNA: TGTGCCACCAGCAGATCAACCGGGGAGCTGTTTTTT.

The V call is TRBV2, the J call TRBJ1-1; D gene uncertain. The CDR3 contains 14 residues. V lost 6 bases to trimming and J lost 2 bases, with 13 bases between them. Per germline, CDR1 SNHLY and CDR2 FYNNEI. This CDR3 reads CASRERQSNTEAFF. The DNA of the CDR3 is TGTGCCAGCAGGGAAAGACAATCTAACACTGAAGCTTTCTTT.

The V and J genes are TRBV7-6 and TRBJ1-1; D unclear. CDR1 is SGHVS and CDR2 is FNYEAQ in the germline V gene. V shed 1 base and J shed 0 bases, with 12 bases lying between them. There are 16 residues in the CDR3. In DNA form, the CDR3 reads TGTGCCAGCAGCTTAGGGGCCGGGAGTATGAACACTGAAGCTTTCTTT. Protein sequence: CASSLGAGSMNTEAFF. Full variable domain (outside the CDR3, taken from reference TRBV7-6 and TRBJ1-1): GAGVSQSPRYKVTKRGQDVALRCDPISGHVSLYWYRQALGQGPEFLTYFNYEAQQDKSGLPNDRFSAERPEGSISTLTIQRTEQRDSAMYRCASSLGAGSMNTEAFFGQGTRLTVV.

The CDR3 reads CASSQPPGVYGYTF. The CDR3 nucleotides read TGTGCCAGCAGCCAACCGCCGGGGGTATATGGCTACACCTTC. V gene TRBV4-2 combines with J gene TRBJ1-2; the D gene is possibly TRBD1 (5 bases). This CDR3 has 14 amino acids. Germline V gives CDR1 LGHNA, CDR2 YNFKEQ. With 2 bases removed from V and 5 bases from J, the gap between germline ends came to 12 bases.

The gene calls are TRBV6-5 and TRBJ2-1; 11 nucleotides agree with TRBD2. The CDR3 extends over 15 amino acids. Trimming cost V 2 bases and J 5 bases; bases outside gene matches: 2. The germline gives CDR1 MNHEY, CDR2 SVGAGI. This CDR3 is CASSYVTSGNNEQFF. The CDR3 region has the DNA TGTGCCAGCAGTTACGTGACTAGCGGGAACAATGAGCAGTTCTTC.

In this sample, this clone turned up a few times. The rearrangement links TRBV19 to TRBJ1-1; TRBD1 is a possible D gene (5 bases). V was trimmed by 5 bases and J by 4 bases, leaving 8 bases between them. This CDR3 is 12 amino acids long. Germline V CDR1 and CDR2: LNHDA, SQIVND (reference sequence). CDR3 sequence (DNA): TGTGCCAGTAGTGGGGGGGGCACTGAAGCTTTCTTT. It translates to CASSGGGTEAFF.

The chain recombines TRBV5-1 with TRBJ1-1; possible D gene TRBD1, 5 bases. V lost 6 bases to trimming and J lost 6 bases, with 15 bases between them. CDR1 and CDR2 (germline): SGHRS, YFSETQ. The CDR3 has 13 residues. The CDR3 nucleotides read TGCGCCAGCAAATGGGGGGATGCATCTGAAGCTTTCTTT. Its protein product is CASKWGDASEAFF.

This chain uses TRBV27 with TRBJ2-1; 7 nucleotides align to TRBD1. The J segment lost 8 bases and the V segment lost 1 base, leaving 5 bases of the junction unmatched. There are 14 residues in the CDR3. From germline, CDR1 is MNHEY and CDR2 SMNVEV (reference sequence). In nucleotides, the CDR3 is TGTGCCAGCAGTTTATTGGGGACAGTCCATGAGCAGTTCTTC. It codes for CASSLLGTVHEQFF.

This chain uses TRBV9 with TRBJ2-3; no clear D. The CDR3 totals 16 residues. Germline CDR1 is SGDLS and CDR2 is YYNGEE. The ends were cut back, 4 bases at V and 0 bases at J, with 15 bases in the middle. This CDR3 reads CASSSSVLASTDTQYF. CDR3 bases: TGTGCCAGCAGCTCATCCGTTTTGGCCAGCACAGATACGCAGTATTTT.

The CDR3 DNA is TGTGCCAGCAGCCCCCGCCCACCGTCCTTCGGGACAGGTGGGGAGACCCAGTACTTC. Translating gives CASSPRPPSFGTGGETQYF. The chain couples TRBV7-9 to TRBJ2-5; 8 bases line up with TRBD1. This CDR3 has 19 residues. The V gene's germline CDR1 is SEHNR and CDR2 FQNEAQ (reference sequence). The trim removed 5 bases at V and 5 bases at J, leaving 22 bases unmatched.

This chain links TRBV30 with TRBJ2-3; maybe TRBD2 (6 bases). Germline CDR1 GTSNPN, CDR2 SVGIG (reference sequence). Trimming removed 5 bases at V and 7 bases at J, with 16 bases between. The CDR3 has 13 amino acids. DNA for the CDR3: TGTGCCTGGGGACTTGGAGGAGGGAATACGCAGTATTTT. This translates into CAWGLGGGNTQYF.

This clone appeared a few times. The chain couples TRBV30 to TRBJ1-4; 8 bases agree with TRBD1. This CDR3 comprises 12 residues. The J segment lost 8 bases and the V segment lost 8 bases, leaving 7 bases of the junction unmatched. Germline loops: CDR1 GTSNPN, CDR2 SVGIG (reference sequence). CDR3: CARTGGGEKLFF. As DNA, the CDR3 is TGTGCCCGCACAGGGGGGGGCGAAAAACTGTTTTTT. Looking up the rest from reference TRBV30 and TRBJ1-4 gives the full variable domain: SQTIHQWPATLVQPVGSPLSLECTVEGTSNPNLYWYRQAAGRGLQLLFYSVGIGQISSEVPQNLSASRPQDRQFILSSKKLLLSDSGFYLCARTGGGEKLFFGSGTQLSVL.